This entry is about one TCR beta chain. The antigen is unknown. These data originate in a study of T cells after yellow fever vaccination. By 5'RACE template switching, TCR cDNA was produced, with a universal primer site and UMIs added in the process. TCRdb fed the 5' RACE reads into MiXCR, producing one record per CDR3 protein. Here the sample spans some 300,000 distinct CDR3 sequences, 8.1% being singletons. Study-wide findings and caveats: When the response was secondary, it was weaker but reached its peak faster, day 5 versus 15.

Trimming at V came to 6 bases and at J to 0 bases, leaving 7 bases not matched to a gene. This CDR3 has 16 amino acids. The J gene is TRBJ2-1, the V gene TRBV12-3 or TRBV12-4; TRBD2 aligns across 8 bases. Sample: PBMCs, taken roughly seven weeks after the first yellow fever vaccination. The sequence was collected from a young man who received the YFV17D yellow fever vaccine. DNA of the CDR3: TGTGCCAGCAGAGCGGGGGACCTTAACTCCTACAATGAGCAGTTCTTC. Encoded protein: CASRAGDLNSYNEQFF.